The clone carrying this T cell receptor (beta chain) was seen more than once but under ten times. The antigen is not known. The study sequenced cultured CD4+ T cell DNA using the Oncomine TCR Beta short-read assay. It was from cultured CD4+ T cells that genomic DNA was extracted. TCRdb used MiXCR to reprocess the PCR reads, holding one entry per CDR3 protein. This table has about 13,000 distinct CDR3 sequences, over 40% appearing once. The data were taken from a study of vaccination and CD4 T cells after COVID-19. Study summary: The stimulus for the cells was overlapping spike peptides derived from SARS-CoV-2, HCoV-NL63, HCoV-OC43 and HCoV-229E.

As for treatment: approximately nine-day PBMC culture with coronavirus spike peptide pools or control peptides (ViraFEST assay). Peptide-pool expansion of antigen-specific T cells preceded TCR sequencing in ViraFEST. All positive PCR tests were dated between March and December 2020, predating US Alpha, Beta and Delta variants. The sequencing sample was made of CD4+ T cells from blood, cultured in vitro. This clonotype was sampled from a human donor who had recovered from COVID-19.

The CDR3 coding sequence is TGCAGCGTTGAAAGTTTCCCTAGCGGGAGTGAGACCCAGTACTTC. This encodes CSVESFPSGSETQYF. The chain is built from TRBV29-1 and TRBJ2-5; TRBD2 matches 10 bases. V was pared by 2 bases and J by 5 bases, with 8 bases of the junction left unmatched. Germline V gene lookup returns CDR1 SQVTM and CDR2 ANQGSEA. The length of the CDR3 is 15 residues.